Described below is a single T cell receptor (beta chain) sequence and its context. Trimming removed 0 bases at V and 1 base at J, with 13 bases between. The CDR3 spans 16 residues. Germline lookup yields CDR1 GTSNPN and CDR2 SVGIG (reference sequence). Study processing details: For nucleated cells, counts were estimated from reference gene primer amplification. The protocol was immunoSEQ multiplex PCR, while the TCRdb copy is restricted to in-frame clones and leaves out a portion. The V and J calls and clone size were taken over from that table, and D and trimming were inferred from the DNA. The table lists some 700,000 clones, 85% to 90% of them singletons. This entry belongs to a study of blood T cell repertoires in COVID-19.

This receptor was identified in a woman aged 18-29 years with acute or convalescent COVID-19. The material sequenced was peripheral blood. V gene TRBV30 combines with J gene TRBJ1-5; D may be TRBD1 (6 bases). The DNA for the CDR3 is TGTGCCTGGAGTGTGGGGGGGGCTCTAAGCAATCAGCCCCAGCATTTT. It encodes CAWSVGGALSNQPQHF.